This T cell receptor beta chain was found in a study of PD-L1 blockade in urothelial cancer (TCRdb year 2017). Notes on the research overall: Therapy was started at some point between 2013 and 2015 for all patients, and atezolizumab 1,200 mg was administered intravenously every 3 weeks. About 90% of the roughly 29 patients were identified as males with urothelial cancer of bladder origin, and a prior smoking history was reported by 18 of 29 patients. Patients had an ECOG performance status of 0 or 1 and had received between 0 and 3 prior chemotherapy regimens. Blood samples were analyzed 3 weeks after the start of treatment (second dose) and 6 weeks after the start of treatment. A median of about 150,000 T cells and some 90,000 unique TCRs was obtained from blood samples, and a median clonality of approximately 0.077 was observed. The study was an exploratory multi-omic analysis of somatic, immune and clinical correlates of response to PD-L1 blockade with atezolizumab in urothelial cancer. TCR sequencing covered pretreatment tumor samples and matched, serially collected peripheral blood taken before and after atezolizumab treatment. Durable clinical benefit was defined as a progression-free survival longer than 6 months, and TCR features were additionally tested against progression-free survival and overall survival. In the same patients who had TCR sequencing, pretreatment tumors also underwent whole exome sequencing and RNA sequencing. Roughly ten patients achieved durable clinical benefit and approximately 20 did not. Pretreatment blood TCR-seq was available for about 28 patients, at least one posttreatment blood collection was obtained for 25 or so patients, and tumor TCR-seq was available for 25 or so patients.

V gives up 0 bases and J gives up 13 bases, and the segment between their germline ends measures 18 bases. Spanning cysteine to phenylalanine, the CDR3 consists of 15 amino acids. Only the CDR3 portion is preserved as DNA: 45 bases, with reading frame beginning at the first base. CDR1 SGHVS and CDR2 FQNEAQ are derived from the germline V gene. To estimate absolute template abundance from read counts, synthetic TCR analog templates were spiked into each PCR. The immunoSEQ assay was used to amplify TCRbeta CDR3 regions from genomic DNA with bias-controlled V and J gene primers. Rearranged TCRbeta segments were sequenced at approximately 20X coverage. The original pipeline was this. Clustering was used to correct sequencing errors, and CDR3s were annotated against IMGT so that V, D and J genes could be assigned. Out-of-frame and stop-codon sequences were excluded, and only productive TCRbeta rearrangements were used in downstream analyses. Clonality was computed as one minus Shannon entropy normalized by the log of the number of unique productive sequences. Fisher's exact test with Benjamini-Hochberg correction, at a threshold of adjusted p below 0.01, was used to find clones that differed between time points or between blood and tumor. Entries here come from immuneACCESS through TCRdb and include only in-frame sequences with V and J called. Some clones fail to appear in such tables; in the studies checked, an unresolved V gene covers under half of the shortfall, and the cause of the remainder is unknown. D and trimming were read from the DNA, whereas the V and J calls and clone size are those reported in that table. The sample table lists 40,000 to 45,000 clones, about four fifths of them with a count of one. The ten largest clonotypes hold approximately 3% of the sample.

The cohort included roughly 30 patients with locally advanced or metastatic urothelial carcinoma who were treated at Memorial Sloan Kettering on a trial protocol. Peripheral blood mononuclear cells were collected from each patient pretreatment and during treatment, giving between 1 and 8 total time points per patient. The Qiagen DNeasy Blood extraction kit was used to purify genomic DNA from total PBMCs and tumor samples. Collected pretreatment and during treatment, PBMCs were isolated and stored as previously described. On this clone: There is no known antigen for this receptor. No clone much larger than this one lies a single base away; base qualities are absent.

The paper's findings and limits, for the study overall: Because the sample size was small (n ≈ 30) and many exploratory analyses were performed, the results are intended to be hypothesis-generating. Improved progression-free and overall survival was found to be associated with pretreatment peripheral blood TCR clonality below the median. Patients with durable benefit showed greater expansion of tumor-associated TCR clones in peripheral blood 3 weeks after starting treatment (n of about 20, p = 0.022).

The sample here was PBMCs, taken around atezolizumab (anti-PD-L1) treatment. The sequence joins TRBV7-8 to TRBJ2-2, with the D gene uncertain. The clonotype originates from a man between 65 and 85 years old with urothelial cancer. The nucleotide sequence is TGTGCCAGCAGCTTAGCTCCCGACCACCCACCGGGGCTGTTTTTT. Protein translation: CASSLAPDHPPGLFF.